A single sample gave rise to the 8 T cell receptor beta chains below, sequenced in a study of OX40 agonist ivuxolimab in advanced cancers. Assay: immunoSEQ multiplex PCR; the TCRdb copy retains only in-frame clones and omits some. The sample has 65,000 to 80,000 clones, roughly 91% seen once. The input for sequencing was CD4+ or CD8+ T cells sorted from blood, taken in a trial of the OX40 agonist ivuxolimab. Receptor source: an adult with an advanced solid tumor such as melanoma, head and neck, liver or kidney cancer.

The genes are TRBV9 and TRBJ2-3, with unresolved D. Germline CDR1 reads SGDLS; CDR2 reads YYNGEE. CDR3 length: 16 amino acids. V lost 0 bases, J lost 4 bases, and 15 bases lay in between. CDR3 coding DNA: TGTGCCAGCAGCGTAGCTATGGGATTAGGACCAGATACGCAGTATTTT. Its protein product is CASSVAMGLGPDTQYF.

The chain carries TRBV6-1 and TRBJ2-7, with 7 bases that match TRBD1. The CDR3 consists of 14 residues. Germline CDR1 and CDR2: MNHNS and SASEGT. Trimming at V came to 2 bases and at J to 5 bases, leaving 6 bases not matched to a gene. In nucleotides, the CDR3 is TGTGCCAGCAGTGAATTACAGGGGCTAAACGAGCAGTACTTC. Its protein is CASSELQGLNEQYF.

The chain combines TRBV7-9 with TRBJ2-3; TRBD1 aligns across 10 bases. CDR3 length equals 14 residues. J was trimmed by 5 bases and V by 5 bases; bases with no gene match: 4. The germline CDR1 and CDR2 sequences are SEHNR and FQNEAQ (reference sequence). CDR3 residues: CASSRTGGLDTQYF. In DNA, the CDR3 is TGTGCCAGCAGCAGGACAGGGGGTCTAGATACGCAGTATTTT.

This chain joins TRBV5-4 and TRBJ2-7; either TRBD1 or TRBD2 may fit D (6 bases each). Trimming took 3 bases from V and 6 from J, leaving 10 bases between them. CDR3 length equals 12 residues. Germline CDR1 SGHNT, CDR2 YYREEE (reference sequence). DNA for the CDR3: TGTGCCAGCAGCTCATGGGGGGCCGAGCAGTACTTC. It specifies CASSSWGAEQYF.

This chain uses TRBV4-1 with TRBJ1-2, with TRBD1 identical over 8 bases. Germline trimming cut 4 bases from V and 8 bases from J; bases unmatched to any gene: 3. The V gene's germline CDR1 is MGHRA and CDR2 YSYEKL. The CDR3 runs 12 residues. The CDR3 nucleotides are TGCGCCAGCAGCCGACAGGGGAGCGGCTACACCTTC. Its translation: CASSRQGSGYTF.

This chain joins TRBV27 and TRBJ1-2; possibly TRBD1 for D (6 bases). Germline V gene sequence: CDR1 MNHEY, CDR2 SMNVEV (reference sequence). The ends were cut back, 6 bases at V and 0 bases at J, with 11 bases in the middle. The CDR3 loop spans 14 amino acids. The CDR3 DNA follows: TGTGCCAGCAGCCGAGGGGGAGCTAACTATGGCTACACCTTC. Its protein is CASSRGGANYGYTF.

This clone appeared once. In nucleotides, the CDR3 is TGTGCCAGCAGCACTGCAAGCCCTAGATACGAGACCCAGTACTTC. It is translated as CASSTASPRYETQYF. The V call is TRBV6-5, the J call TRBJ2-5, with D unresolved. CDR1 is MNHEY and CDR2 is SVGAGI in the germline V gene. The CDR3 contains 15 residues. Between the trimmed V and J ends, which lost 6 bases and 5 bases, there was a span of 19 bases.

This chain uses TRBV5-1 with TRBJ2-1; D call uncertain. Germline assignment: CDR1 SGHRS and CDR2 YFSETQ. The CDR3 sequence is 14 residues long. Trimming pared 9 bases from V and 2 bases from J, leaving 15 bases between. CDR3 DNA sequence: TGCGCCACCGGCACGGCCCCCCCCTACAATGAGCAGTTCTTC. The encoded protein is CATGTAPPYNEQFF.